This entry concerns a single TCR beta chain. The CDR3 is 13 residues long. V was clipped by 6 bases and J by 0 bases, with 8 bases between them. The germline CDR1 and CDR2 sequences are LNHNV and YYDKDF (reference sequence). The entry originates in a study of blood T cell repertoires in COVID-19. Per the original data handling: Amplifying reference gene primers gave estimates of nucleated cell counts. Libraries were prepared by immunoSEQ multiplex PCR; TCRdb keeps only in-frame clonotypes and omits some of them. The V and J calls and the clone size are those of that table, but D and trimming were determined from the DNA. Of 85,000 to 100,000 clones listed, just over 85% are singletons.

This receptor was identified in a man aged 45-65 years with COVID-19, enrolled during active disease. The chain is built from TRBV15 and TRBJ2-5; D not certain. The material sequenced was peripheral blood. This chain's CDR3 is CATRVQYQETQYF. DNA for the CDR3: TGTGCCACCAGGGTTCAGTACCAAGAGACCCAGTACTTC.